Sequencing of this TCR beta chain was carried out in a study of control samples from healthy donors and cancer patients. The CDR3 totals 17 residues. V lost 0 bases and J lost 5; bases outside the gene matches: 9. The V gene's germline CDR1 is SGDLS and CDR2 YYNGEE. Sequenced by immunoSEQ multiplex PCR; TCRdb stores in-frame clones only, minus some. Of around 170,000 clones listed, roughly 90% were seen once; the top ten hold around 1.4%. Sequencing used blood. The chain couples TRBV9 to TRBJ2-1; 9 nucleotides match TRBD2. The TCR comes from a woman aged 45-65 years in good health. CDR3 sequence: CASSVDFTAGGNNEQFF. In nucleotides, the CDR3 is TGTGCCAGCAGCGTAGATTTTACAGCGGGAGGTAACAATGAGCAGTTCTTC.